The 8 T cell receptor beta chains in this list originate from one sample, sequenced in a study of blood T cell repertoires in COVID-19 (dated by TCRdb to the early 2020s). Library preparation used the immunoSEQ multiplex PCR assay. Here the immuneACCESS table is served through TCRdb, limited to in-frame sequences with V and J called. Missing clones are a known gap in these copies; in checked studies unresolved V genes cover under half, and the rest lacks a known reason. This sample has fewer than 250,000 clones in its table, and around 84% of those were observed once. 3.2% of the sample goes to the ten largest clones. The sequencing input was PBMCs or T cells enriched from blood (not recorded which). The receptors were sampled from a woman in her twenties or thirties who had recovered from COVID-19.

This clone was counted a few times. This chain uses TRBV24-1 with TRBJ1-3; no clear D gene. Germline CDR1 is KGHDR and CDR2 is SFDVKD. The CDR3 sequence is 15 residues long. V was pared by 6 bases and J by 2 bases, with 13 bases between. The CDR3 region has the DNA TGTGCCACCAGTCTAGGACTGTCAACTGGAAACACCATATATTTT. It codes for CATSLGLSTGNTIYF.

CDR3: CASSLGTGGNYGYTF. The CDR3 nucleotides are TGTGCCAGCAGCCTTGGGACAGGGGGGAACTATGGCTACACCTTC. The chain carries TRBV9 and TRBJ1-2, with 11 bases matching TRBD1. J gave up 2 bases and V 4 bases, and 4 bases lay outside the gene matches. Germline CDR1 SGDLS, CDR2 YYNGEE. This CDR3 has 15 amino acids.

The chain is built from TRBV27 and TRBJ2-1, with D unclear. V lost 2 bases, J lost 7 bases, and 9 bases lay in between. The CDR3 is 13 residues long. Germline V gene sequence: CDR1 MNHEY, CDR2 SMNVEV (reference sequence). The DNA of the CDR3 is TGTGCCAGCAGTTTACCCTCCGTGAATGAGCAGTTCTTC. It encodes CASSLPSVNEQFF.

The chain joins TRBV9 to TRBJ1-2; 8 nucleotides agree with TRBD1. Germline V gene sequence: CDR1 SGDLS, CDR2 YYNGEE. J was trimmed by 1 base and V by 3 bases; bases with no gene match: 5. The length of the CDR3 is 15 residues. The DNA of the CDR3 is TGTGCCAGCAGCGGGGGGACAGGATTTAACTATGGCTACACCTTC. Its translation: CASSGGTGFNYGYTF.

DNA for the CDR3: TGTGCCAGTAGTATAGGCACGGAGGGCCCGAGAAACACCATATATTTT. This encodes CASSIGTEGPRNTIYF. This chain uses TRBV19 with TRBJ1-3, with no clear D. The CDR3 consists of 16 residues. V dropped 1 base and J dropped 5 bases, with 15 bases sitting between them. Germline CDR1 is LNHDA and CDR2 is SQIVND (reference sequence).

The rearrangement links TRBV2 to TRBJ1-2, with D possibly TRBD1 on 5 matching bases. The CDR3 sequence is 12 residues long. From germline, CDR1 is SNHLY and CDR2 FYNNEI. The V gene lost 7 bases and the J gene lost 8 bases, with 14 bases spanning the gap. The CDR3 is CASTHGRDGYTF. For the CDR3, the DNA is TGTGCCAGCACCCATGGGAGGGACGGCTACACCTTC.

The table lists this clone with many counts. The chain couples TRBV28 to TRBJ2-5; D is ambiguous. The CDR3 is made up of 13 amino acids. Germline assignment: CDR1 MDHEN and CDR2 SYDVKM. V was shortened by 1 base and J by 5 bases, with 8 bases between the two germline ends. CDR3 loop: CASSLYGWETQYF. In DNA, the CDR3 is TGTGCCAGCAGTTTATACGGGTGGGAGACCCAGTACTTC. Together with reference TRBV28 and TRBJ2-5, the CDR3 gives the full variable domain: DVKVTQSSRYLVKRTGEKVFLECVQDMDHENMFWYRQDPGLGLRLIYFSYDVKMKEKGDIPEGYSVSREKKERFSLILESASTNQTSMYLCASSLYGWETQYFGPGTRLLVL.

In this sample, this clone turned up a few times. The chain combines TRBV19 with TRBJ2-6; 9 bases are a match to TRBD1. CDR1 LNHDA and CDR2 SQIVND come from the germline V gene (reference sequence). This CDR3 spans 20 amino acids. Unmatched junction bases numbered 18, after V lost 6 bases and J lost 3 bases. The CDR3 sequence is CASSNLFVTGGAGGANVLTF. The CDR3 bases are TGTGCCAGTAGCAACCTCTTCGTTACAGGGGGCGCGGGTGGGGCCAACGTCCTGACTTTC.